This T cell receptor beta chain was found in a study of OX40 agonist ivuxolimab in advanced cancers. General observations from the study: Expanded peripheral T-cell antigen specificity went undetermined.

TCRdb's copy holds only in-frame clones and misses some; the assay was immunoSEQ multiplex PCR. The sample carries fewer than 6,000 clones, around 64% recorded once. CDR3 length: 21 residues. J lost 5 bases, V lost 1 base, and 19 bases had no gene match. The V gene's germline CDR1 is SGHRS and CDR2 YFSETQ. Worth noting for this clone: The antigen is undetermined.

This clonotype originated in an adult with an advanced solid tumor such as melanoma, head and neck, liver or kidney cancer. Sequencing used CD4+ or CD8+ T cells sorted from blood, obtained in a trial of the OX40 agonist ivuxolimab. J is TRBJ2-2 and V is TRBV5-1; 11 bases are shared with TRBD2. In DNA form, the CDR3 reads TGCGCCAGCAGCTTGAGGCCGGGTATTAGCGGGAGGGCCGGCTGGACCGGGGAGCTGTTTTTT. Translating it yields CASSLRPGISGRAGWTGELFF.